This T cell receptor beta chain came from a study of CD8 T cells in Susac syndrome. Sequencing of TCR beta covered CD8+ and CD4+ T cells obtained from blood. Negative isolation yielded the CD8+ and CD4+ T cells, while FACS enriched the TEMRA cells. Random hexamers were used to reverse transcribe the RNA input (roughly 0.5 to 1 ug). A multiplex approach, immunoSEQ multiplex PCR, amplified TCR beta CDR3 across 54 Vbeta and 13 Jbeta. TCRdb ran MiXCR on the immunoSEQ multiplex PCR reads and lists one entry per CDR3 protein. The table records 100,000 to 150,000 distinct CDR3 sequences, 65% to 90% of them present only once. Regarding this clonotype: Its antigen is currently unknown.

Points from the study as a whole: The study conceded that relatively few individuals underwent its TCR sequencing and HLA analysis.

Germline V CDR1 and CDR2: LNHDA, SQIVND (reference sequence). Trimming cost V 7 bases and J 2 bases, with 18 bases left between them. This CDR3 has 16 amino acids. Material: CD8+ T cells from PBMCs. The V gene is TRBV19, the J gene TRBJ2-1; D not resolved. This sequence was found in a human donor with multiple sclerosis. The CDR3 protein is CASNPGLSEAYNEQFF. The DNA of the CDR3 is TGTGCCAGTAACCCCGGCCTGAGCGAGGCCTACAATGAGCAGTTCTTC.